Following are 9 T cell receptor beta chains from one sample sequenced in a study of blood T cells in healthy people across ages. Alongside a J-beta primer mix, a sample-barcoded 5' primer served in a second PCR lasting about 7 to 12 cycles. MiXCR was run by TCRdb on the 5' RACE reads, yielding one entry per CDR3 protein. Of around 400,000 distinct CDR3 sequences listed, approximately 47% are singletons. The sample comprised blood. Receptors were obtained from a man aged 55 to 70 in good health.

The chain couples TRBV20-1 to TRBJ2-1; D gene unclear. Germline-derived CDR1 and CDR2 are DFQATT and SNEGSKA (reference sequence). This CDR3 is 12 amino acids long. The V end lost 1 base, the J end lost 7 bases, and 8 bases lay between the germline ends. CDR3 region: CSARADLNEQFF. The CDR3 DNA reads as TGCAGTGCTAGAGCTGACTTAAATGAGCAGTTCTTC.

V gene TRBV20-1 combines with J gene TRBJ2-5; 7 nucleotides match TRBD1. The CDR3 has 14 residues. The germline V gene has CDR1 DFQATT and CDR2 SNEGSKA (reference sequence). After removal of 3 bases from V and 7 bases from J, the junction contained 11 bases not matched to a gene. DNA for the CDR3: TGCAGTGCTAGGGTGGGACAGTGGGTCGGGACCCAGTACTTC. It yields the protein CSARVGQWVGTQYF.

This clonotype was seen repeatedly, ten times or more. The rearrangement uses TRBV4-2 and TRBJ1-5; no definite D call. This CDR3 is 14 amino acids long. The V end lost 0 bases, the J end lost 1 base, and 4 bases lay between the germline ends. Germline loops: CDR1 LGHNA, CDR2 YNFKEQ. The CDR3 spells CASSQEASNQPQHF. The CDR3 coding sequence is TGTGCCAGCAGCCAAGAAGCCAGCAATCAGCCCCAGCATTTT.

This clonotype was detected ten times or more. The CDR3, as DNA: TGCGCCAGCAGCCAAGTAGGGCTAGCGGGAGTCAATGAGCAGTTCTTC. Its protein is CASSQVGLAGVNEQFF. This chain uses TRBV4-3 with TRBJ2-1; TRBD2 aligns across 10 bases. The CDR3 covers 16 residues. J was trimmed by 6 bases and V by 1 base; bases with no gene match: 6. CDR1 is LGHNA and CDR2 is YSLEER in the germline V gene.

The rearrangement uses TRBV2 and TRBJ2-3, with TRBD2 matching 7 bases. V lost 11 bases to trimming and J lost 0 bases; unmatched junction nucleotides: 11. This CDR3 comprises 15 residues. From germline, CDR1 is SNHLY and CDR2 FYNNEI. The CDR3 sequence: CACNRLAESTDTQYF. The CDR3 DNA is TGTGCCTGCAACCGACTAGCAGAAAGCACAGATACGCAGTATTTT.

To note about this clonotype: A much larger clone sits a single nucleotide away, making a read error possible. The chain combines TRBV3-1 with TRBJ1-6; D may be TRBD1 (5 bases). Trimming left V 10 bases short and J 6 bases short, with 22 bases between. Germline V CDR1 and CDR2: LGHDT, YNNKEL (reference sequence). CDR3 length: 16 amino acids. CDR3 sequence (DNA): TGTGCCAACAGTTATACCGGGACTGGATTTAATTCACCCCTCCACTTT. As protein: CANSYTGTGFNSPLHF.

This clonotype was picked up a small number of times. This chain connects TRBV5-1 to TRBJ1-2, with D possibly TRBD1 on 6 matching bases. V lost 9 bases, J lost 1 base, and 19 bases lay in between. CDR1 is SGHRS, CDR2 YFSETQ, per germline. CDR3 length equals 15 residues. The CDR3 loop is CATTGPPPINYGYTF. DNA for the CDR3: TGCGCCACAACAGGGCCGCCTCCGATTAACTATGGCTACACCTTC. Full variable domain (missing parts from reference TRBV5-1 and TRBJ1-2): KAGVTQTPRYLIKTRGQQVTLSCSPISGHRSVSWYQQTPGQGLQFLFEYFSETQRNKGNFPGRFSGRQFSNSRSEMNVSTLELGDSALYLCATTGPPPINYGYTFGSGTRLTVV.

This clonotype has more than one count but fewer than ten. This may stem from a read error, because a much larger clone lies one nucleotide away. J is TRBJ2-4 and V is TRBV12-3 or TRBV12-4; 9 bases line up with TRBD2. Trimming removed 5 bases from V and 6 bases from J; junction bases left unmatched: 2. This CDR3 contains 13 residues. The CDR3 DNA reads as TGTGCCAGCAGTGCACTAGCGGGAAACATTCAGTACTTC. It yields the protein CASSALAGNIQYF.

A few counts support this clonotype. Being one base from a much bigger clone, this may be a read error. The chain employs TRBV7-9 and TRBJ2-1; maybe TRBD2 (6 bases). The CDR3 loop spans 14 amino acids. Germline CDR1 is SEHNR and CDR2 is FQNEAQ (reference sequence). CDR3 bases: TGTGCCGGCAGAAGACGCACGGGAGACAATGAGCAGTTCTTC. Translation gives CAGRRRTGDNEQFF.